This record covers a single T cell receptor (beta chain). The CDR3 totals 15 residues. V trimming: 5 bases; J trimming: 4 bases; junction bases outside the gene matches: 9. The V gene's germline CDR1 is SGHTA and CDR2 FQGNSA. This specimen comes from a study of CD8+ T cells in alopecia areata. RNA extraction was followed by reverse transcription into cDNA, which acted as the sequencing template. Libraries were prepared by immunoSEQ multiplex PCR; TCRdb keeps only in-frame clonotypes and omits some of them. This repertoire shows 170,000 or so clones, approximately 62% found once; its top ten account for 1.5% to 2%.

The source material was CD4+ T cells sorted from blood, sampled at week 0. The TCR originated in a human donor with alopecia areata. This chain links TRBV7-2 with TRBJ2-7; 9 positions agree with TRBD1. CDR3 residues: CASSNPRGQGYEQYF. CDR3 nucleotides: TGTGCCAGCAGCAACCCACGGGGACAGGGTTACGAGCAGTACTTC.